This T cell receptor beta chain was observed in a study of cytomegalovirus exposure and HLA in healthy donors. While unrecorded immune exposures were likely, the donors were nominally healthy when sampled. Per germline, CDR1 SGHTA and CDR2 FQGTGA. Trimming took 5 bases from V and 3 from J, leaving 16 bases between them. CDR3 length: 15 residues. Study-level points and caveats: The authors confirmed in vitro that a few CMV-associated chains were specific for CMV antigens. The HLA-A and HLA-B alleles of most subjects were reportedly predicted accurately from TCR beta sequences.

Concerning this clone: Its antigen remains unknown.

PCR primers comprised 60 Vbeta and 13 Jbeta primers. The repertoire was sequenced with immunoSEQ multiplex PCR; TCRdb's copy has only in-frame clones and lacks some. This table has more than 150,000 clones, over 70% appearing once. The V gene is TRBV7-3, the J gene TRBJ2-5; TRBD2 might be the D (6 bases). What was sequenced was PBMCs. The clonotype was recovered from a man in his forties or fifties in good health and CMV-seronegative. The CDR3 sequence is CASSRVGGAEETQYF. The CDR3 DNA sequence: TGTGCCAGCAGCCGAGTGGGGGGAGCAGAAGAGACCCAGTACTTC.